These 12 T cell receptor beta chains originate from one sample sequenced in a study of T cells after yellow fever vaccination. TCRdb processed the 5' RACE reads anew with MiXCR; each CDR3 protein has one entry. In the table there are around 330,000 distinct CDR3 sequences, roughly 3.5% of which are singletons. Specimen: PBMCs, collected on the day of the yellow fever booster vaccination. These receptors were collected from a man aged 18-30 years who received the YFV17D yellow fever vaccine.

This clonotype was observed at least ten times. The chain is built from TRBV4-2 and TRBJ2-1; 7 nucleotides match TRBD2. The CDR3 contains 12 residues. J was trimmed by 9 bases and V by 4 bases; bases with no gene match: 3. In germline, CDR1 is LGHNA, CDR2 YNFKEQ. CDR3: CASSPQRGEQFF. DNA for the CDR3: TGTGCCAGCAGCCCGCAGCGGGGTGAGCAGTTCTTC.

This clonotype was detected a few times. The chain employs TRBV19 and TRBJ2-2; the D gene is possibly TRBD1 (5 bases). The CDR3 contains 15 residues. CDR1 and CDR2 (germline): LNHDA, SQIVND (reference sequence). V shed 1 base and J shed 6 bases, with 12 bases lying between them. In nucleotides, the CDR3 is TGTGCCAGTAGTATAGTGCAGGGTGGAGCCGGGGAGCTGTTTTTT. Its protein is CASSIVQGGAGELFF.

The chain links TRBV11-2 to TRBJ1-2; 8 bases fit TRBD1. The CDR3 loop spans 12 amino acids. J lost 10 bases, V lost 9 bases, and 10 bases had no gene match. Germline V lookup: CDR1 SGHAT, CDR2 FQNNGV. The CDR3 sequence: CASRDRGSDYTF. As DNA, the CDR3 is TGTGCCAGTCGAGACAGGGGAAGTGACTACACCTTC. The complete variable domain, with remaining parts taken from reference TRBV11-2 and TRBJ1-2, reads EAGVAQSPRYKIIEKRQSVAFWCNPISGHATLYWYQQILGQGPKLLIQFQNNGVVDDSQLPKDRFSAERLKGVDSTLKIQPAKLEDSAVYLCASRDRGSDYTFGSGTRLTVV.

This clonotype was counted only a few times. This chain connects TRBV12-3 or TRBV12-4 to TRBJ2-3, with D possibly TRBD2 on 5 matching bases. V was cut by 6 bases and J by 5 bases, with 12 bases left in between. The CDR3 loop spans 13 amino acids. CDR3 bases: TGTGCCAGCAGCTCCGGGGTTCAAGATACGCAGTATTTT. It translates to CASSSGVQDTQYF.

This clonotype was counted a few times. CDR3 bases: TGTGCCAGCAGTTCTACCACTAATGAGCAGTTCTTC. This sequence encodes CASSSTTNEQFF. The rearrangement joins TRBV12-3 or TRBV12-4 to TRBJ2-1; D is unclear. The V end lost 4 bases, the J end lost 7 bases, and 8 bases lay between the germline ends. The CDR3 is 12 amino acids.

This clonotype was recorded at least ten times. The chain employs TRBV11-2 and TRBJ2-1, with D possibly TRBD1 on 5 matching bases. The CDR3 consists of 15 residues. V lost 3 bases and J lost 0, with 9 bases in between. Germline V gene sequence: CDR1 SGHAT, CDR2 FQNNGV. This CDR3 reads CASSFWGSSYNEQFF. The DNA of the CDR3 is TGTGCCAGCAGCTTTTGGGGCAGCTCCTACAATGAGCAGTTCTTC.

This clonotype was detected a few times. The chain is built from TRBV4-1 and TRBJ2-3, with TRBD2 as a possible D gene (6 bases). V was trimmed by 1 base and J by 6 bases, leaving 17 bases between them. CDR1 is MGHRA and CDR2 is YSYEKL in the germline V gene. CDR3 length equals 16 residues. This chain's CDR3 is CASSQVGGTLGDTQYF. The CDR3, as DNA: TGCGCCAGCAGCCAAGTTGGGGGGACTCTCGGGGATACGCAGTATTTT.

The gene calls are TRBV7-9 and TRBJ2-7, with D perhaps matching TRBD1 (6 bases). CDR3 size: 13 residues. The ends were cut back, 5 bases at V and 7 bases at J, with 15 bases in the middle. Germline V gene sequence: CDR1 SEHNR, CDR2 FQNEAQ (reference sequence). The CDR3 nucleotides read TGTGCCAGCAGCCGTTCGACAGGTCGTGAGCAGTACTTC. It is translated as CASSRSTGREQYF.

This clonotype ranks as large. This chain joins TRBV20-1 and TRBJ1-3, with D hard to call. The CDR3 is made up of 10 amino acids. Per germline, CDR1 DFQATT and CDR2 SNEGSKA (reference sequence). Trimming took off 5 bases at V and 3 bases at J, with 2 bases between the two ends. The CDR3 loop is CSARGNTIYF. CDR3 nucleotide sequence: TGCAGTGCTCGTGGAAACACCATATATTTT.

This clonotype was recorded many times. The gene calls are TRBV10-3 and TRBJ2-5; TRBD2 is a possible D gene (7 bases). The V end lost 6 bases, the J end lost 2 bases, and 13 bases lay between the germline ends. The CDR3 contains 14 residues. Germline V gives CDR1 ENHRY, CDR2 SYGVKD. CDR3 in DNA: TGTGCCATCAGCCCACAGGGAGGGCAAGAGACCCAGTACTTC. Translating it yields CAISPQGGQETQYF.

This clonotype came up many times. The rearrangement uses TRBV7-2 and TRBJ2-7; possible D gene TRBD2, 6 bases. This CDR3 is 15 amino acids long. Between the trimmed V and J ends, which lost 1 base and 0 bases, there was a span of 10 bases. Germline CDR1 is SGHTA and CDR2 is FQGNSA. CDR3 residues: CASSLVGGISYEQYF. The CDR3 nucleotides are TGTGCCAGCAGCTTAGTCGGCGGGATCTCCTACGAGCAGTACTTC.

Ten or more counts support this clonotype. The CDR3, as DNA: TGCGCCAGCAGCTTGGGGTTGAGGGATTATGGCTACACCTTC. Residues: CASSLGLRDYGYTF. V usage is TRBV5-1 and J usage is TRBJ1-2, with unresolved D. Germline V gene sequence: CDR1 SGHRS, CDR2 YFSETQ. The CDR3 totals 14 residues. V was trimmed by 0 bases and J by 5 bases, leaving 11 bases between them.